A selection of T cell receptor beta chains follows, all from one sample in a study of T cells in Graves' hyperthyroidism and ophthalmopathy. MiXCR, run by TCRdb on the multiplex PCR reads, gives a single entry per CDR3 protein. Here the sample spans approximately 300,000 distinct CDR3 sequences, 17% being singletons. Specimen: blood. The receptors stem from an older woman with Graves' ophthalmopathy. CDR3s include the opening cysteine and the closing phenylalanine or tryptophan. The D gene is left open where the match is weak. For some rows the clone size is stated as once, few or many, or as a class when expanded; others skip it.

V	D	size	J	DNA	CDR3
TRBV7-2	NA	NA	TRBJ1-3	TGTGCCAGCAGCCAAGCCAACAACAGGGACCCCTCTGGAAACACCATATATTTT	CASSQANNRDPSGNTIYF
TRBV19	TRBD1	NA	TRBJ2-7	TGTGCCAGTAGTCGGGACAGGAAATACGAGCAGTACTTC	CASSRDRKYEQYF
TRBV5-1	NA	NA	TRBJ2-1	TGCGCCAGCAGCGGGGGTGGAGTATACAATGAGCAGTTCTTC	CASSGGGVYNEQFF
TRBV7-2	NA	many	TRBJ1-5	TGTGCCAGCAGCCCAGGTGTCTTAGGGGGGGGTCAGCCCCAGCATTTT	CASSPGVLGGGQPQHF
TRBV14	NA	many	TRBJ2-5	TGTGCCAGCAGCAATCAGAGCCCTCAGTACTTC	CASSNQSPQYF
TRBV19	TRBD1	few	TRBJ2-5	TGTGCCAGTAGTATCTGGGACAGGGGCACGGAGACCCAGTACTTC	CASSIWDRGTETQYF
TRBV7-9	NA	many	TRBJ1-1	TGTGCCAGCAGCTTGAGACAGAGAGGATATGAAGCTTTCTTT	CASSLRQRGYEAFF
TRBV5-1	NA	few	TRBJ1-5	TGCGCCAGCAGCTTGTCCGGTGGGGTCAATCAGCCCCAGCATTTT	CASSLSGGVNQPQHF
TRBV3-1	TRBD2	NA	TRBJ2-1	TGTGCCAGCAGCCGCAGCTTGGGCGCTAGCGGCTCCTACAATGAGCAGTTCTTC	CASSRSLGASGSYNEQFF
TRBV28	NA	NA	TRBJ2-5	TGTGCCAGCAGATGGTTAAAGGGGACCCAGTACTTC	CASRWLKGTQYF
TRBV7-3	NA	many	TRBJ1-1	TGTGCCAGCAGCTCCCAGGGGCTGATCACTGAAGCTTTCTTT	CASSSQGLITEAFF
TRBV11-2	NA	many	TRBJ1-6	TGTGCCAGCAGCCCCACTCCCAGTCCGGGGATCTATAATTCACCCCTCCACTTT	CASSPTPSPGIYNSPLHF
TRBV2	NA	many	TRBJ1-2	TGTGCCAGCAGCTCCGGGCCACGCTACGGCTACACCTTC	CASSSGPRYGYTF
TRBV6-2/TRBV6-3	NA	many	TRBJ2-7	TGTGCCAGCAGTTACTCAGTCCCCTACGAGCAGTACTTC	CASSYSVPYEQYF
TRBV20-1	TRBD2	many	TRBJ2-1	TGCAGTGCTTCCGATCGGGGACTAGCGGGAGGGGAGCAGTTCTTC	CSASDRGLAGGEQFF
TRBV7-6	TRBD2	many	TRBJ2-2	TGTGCCAGCAGGTCACTAGCGGGAGACACGGACGGGGAGCTGTTTTTT	CASRSLAGDTDGELFF
TRBV6-1	TRBD1	many	TRBJ1-1	TGTGCCAGCAGTTCGCCGGGACAGGGGGCGCGTACTGAAGCTTTCTTT	CASSSPGQGARTEAFF
TRBV18	NA	many	TRBJ2-7	TGTGCCAGCTCACCACGGAGCGGGGAGCAGTACTTC	CASSPRSGEQYF
TRBV24-1	NA	many	TRBJ2-2	TGTGCCACCAGTGATCGAACTCGGATACCCGGGGAGCTGTTTTTT	CATSDRTRIPGELFF
TRBV5-6	TRBD1	many	TRBJ2-1	TGTGCCAGCAGCCAGGTAGGGACAGCTGAGCAGTTCTTC	CASSQVGTAEQFF
TRBV4-1	NA	few	TRBJ2-3	TGCGCCAGCAGCCAAGAGACGGGGTGGACGCAGTATTTT	CASSQETGWTQYF
TRBV6-1	TRBD1	many	TRBJ1-2	TGTGCCAGCAGGGGAGACAGGGGCAAGAACTATGGCTACACCTTC	CASRGDRGKNYGYTF
TRBV20-1	NA	NA	TRBJ1-6	TGCAGTGCTAGAGATGGGCGGGTTAATTCACCCCTCCACTTT	CSARDGRVNSPLHF
TRBV27	NA	few	TRBJ2-3	TGTGCCAGCAGTTTATATGCTCCTAGCACAGATACGCAGTATTTT	CASSLYAPSTDTQYF
TRBV20-1	NA	many	TRBJ2-3	TGCAGTGCTTCCGAGGACAGCCACCGGGGAGATACGCAGTATTTT	CSASEDSHRGDTQYF
TRBV18	NA	many	TRBJ2-7	TGTGCCAGCTCACCTATGACAGGTCCGGACGAGCAGTACTTC	CASSPMTGPDEQYF
TRBV29-1	NA	NA	TRBJ1-2	TGCAGCGTTGAAAAGCTGGTCTACTATGGCTACACCTTC	CSVEKLVYYGYTF
TRBV5-6	TRBD2	NA	TRBJ2-1	TGTGCCAGCAGCAATAGCGGGGGGGCGCTCAATGAGCAGTTCTTC	CASSNSGGALNEQFF
TRBV11-1	NA	few	TRBJ2-3	TGTGCCAGCAGTCGGATGGGAGATACGCAGTATTTT	CASSRMGDTQYF
TRBV7-2	TRBD2	many	TRBJ2-7	TGTGCCAGCAGCTTCAAGCGGGAGAGCTCCTACGAGCAGTACTTC	CASSFKRESSYEQYF
TRBV15	NA	few	TRBJ1-2	TGTGCCACCAGCAGAGATGTAGGCAGAAGCTATGGCTACACCTTC	CATSRDVGRSYGYTF
TRBV19	NA	NA	TRBJ1-2	TGTGCCAGTACCACGGGACTTGGCTACACCTTC	CASTTGLGYTF
TRBV9	TRBD1	NA	TRBJ1-2	TGTGCCAGCAGCCCGGGACAGGCTGATGGCTACACCTTC	CASSPGQADGYTF
TRBV6-1	NA	few	TRBJ2-5	TGTGCCAGCAGTATGATGGCCCAACTGGAGACCCAGTACTTC	CASSMMAQLETQYF
TRBV5-1	NA	NA	TRBJ2-6	TGCGCCAGCAGCTTCGGACCCGGGGCCAACGTCCTGACTTTC	CASSFGPGANVLTF
TRBV7-9	NA	few	TRBJ2-3	TGTGCCAGCAGCCGCCGGGACTCCGGGCATACGCAGTATTTT	CASSRRDSGHTQYF
TRBV10-3	NA	many	TRBJ1-1	TGTGCCACCGGACTGATCATGAACACTGAAGCTTTCTTT	CATGLIMNTEAFF
TRBV7-9	NA	many	TRBJ2-7	TGTGCCAGCAGCTTAAAAGGAGGGGTGGCCTACGAGCAGTACTTC	CASSLKGGVAYEQYF
TRBV4-1	NA	few	TRBJ1-3	TGCGCCAGCAGCCCAACAGGGTGGCGTAGCTCTGGAAACACCATATATTTT	CASSPTGWRSSGNTIYF
TRBV3-1	NA	NA	TRBJ1-1	TGTGCCAGCAGCAACACTGCAAACACTGAAGCTTTCTTT	CASSNTANTEAFF
TRBV6-2/TRBV6-3	NA	NA	TRBJ2-7	TGTGCCAGCAGTTGGCAGTCCTACGAGCAGTACTTC	CASSWQSYEQYF
TRBV2	TRBD1	NA	TRBJ1-4	TGTGCCAGCAAGGGGAGTAGACAGGGGGTCAAACTGTTTTTT	CASKGSRQGVKLFF
TRBV28	TRBD2	NA	TRBJ2-5	TGTGCCAGCAGTTCCCGACTAGCGGGAGTGGTCCAAGAGACCCAGTACTTC	CASSSRLAGVVQETQYF
TRBV27	TRBD1	few	TRBJ2-6	TGTGCCAGCAGTCCCCCGCGAGGGGGCGCGTCTGGGGCCAACGTCCTGACTTTC	CASSPPRGGASGANVLTF
TRBV7-2	NA	many	TRBJ2-3	TGTGCCAGCAGCTTAGGGGCGGGCCCAGATACGCAGTATTTT	CASSLGAGPDTQYF
TRBV12-3/TRBV12-4	NA	many	TRBJ1-2	TGTGCCAGCAGCCACAGACGGCTAGGGGGCTACACCTTC	CASSHRRLGGYTF
TRBV5-6	NA	few	TRBJ2-1	TGTGCCAGCAGCTTTAGGGGGGCTGGTTACAATGAGCAGTTCTTC	CASSFRGAGYNEQFF
TRBV10-3	TRBD1	many	TRBJ1-1	TGTGCCGCCCGGGACAGTCCTTCCAAAGGGGGCACTGAAGCTTTCTTT	CAARDSPSKGGTEAFF
TRBV15	TRBD1	many	TRBJ1-1	TGTGCCACCAGTCCCGCAGGGGGGTGGACTGAAGCTTTCTTT	CATSPAGGWTEAFF
TRBV5-6	NA	few	TRBJ1-1	TGTGCCAGCAGCCGATCTCAGCAGCCTCACACTGAAGCTTTCTTT	CASSRSQQPHTEAFF
TRBV7-2	NA	many	TRBJ2-5	TGTGCCTCAAGAAGGGGCCAGGAGACCCAGTACTTC	CASRRGQETQYF
TRBV6-2/TRBV6-3	NA	many	TRBJ1-5	TGTGCCAGCAGACAACTAGGAAGCGATCAGCCCCAGCATTTT	CASRQLGSDQPQHF
TRBV4-3	NA	few	TRBJ2-7	TGCGCCAGCAGCCAAGATTTTGAGGGACCGAAGAGCTCCTACGAGCAGTACTTC	CASSQDFEGPKSSYEQYF
TRBV12-3/TRBV12-4	TRBD2	many	TRBJ2-3	TGTGCCAGCATTAAAGGACTAGCGAACACAGATACGCAGTATTTT	CASIKGLANTDTQYF
TRBV20-1	NA	many	TRBJ1-5	TGCAGTGCTAGCACCAGGGGATACGGCAATCAGCCCCAGCATTTT	CSASTRGYGNQPQHF
TRBV11-2	NA	many	TRBJ2-7	TGTGCCAGCAGCTTGTCTCCCCGATGGCACGAGCAGTACTTC	CASSLSPRWHEQYF
TRBV3-1	NA	many	TRBJ1-5	TGTGCCGGAGATGAGAGGCGACAGATCCTTGGGAGCAATCAGCCCCAGCATTTT	CAGDERRQILGSNQPQHF
TRBV7-9	TRBD1	many	TRBJ2-2	TGTGCCAGCAGCTCGGGACAGGGCTACACCGGGGAGCTGTTTTTT	CASSSGQGYTGELFF
TRBV2	TRBD1	few	TRBJ1-5	TGTGCCAGCAGTGATGGGGGACAGGGCAATCAGCCCCAGCATTTT	CASSDGGQGNQPQHF